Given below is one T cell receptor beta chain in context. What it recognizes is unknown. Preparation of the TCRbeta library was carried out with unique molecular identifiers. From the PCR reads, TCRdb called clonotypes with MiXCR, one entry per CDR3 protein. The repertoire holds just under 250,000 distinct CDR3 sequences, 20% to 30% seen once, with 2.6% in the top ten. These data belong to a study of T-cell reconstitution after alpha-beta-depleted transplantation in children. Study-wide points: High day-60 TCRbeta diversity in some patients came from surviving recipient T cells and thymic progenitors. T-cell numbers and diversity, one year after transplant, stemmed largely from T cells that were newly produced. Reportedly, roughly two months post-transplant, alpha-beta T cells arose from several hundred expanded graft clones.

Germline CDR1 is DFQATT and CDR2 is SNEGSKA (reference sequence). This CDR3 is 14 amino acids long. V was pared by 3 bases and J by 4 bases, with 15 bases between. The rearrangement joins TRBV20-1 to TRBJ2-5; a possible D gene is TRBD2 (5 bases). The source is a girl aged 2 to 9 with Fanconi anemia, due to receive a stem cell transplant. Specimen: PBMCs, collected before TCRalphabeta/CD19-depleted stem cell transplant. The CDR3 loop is CSARRVAWLETQYF. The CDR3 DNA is TGCAGTGCTAGGAGAGTAGCGTGGTTAGAGACCCAGTACTTC.